The sequence of this T cell receptor beta chain was determined in a study of spatial heterogeneity in lung cancer (dated by TCRdb to about 2019). With regard to the full study: Beta-chain transcripts were consistently detected in greater numbers than alpha-chain transcripts, which likely reflected higher beta-chain transcript abundance. TCR repertoire features were related to nonsynonymous mutation counts determined by whole-exome sequencing of tumor tissue. TCR alpha and beta repertoires were quantitatively compared across multiple tumor regions, matched nontumor lung and blood in non-small cell lung cancer. In the raw uncorrected reads, each unique combination of TCR and UMI appeared more than ten times on average. Both alpha and beta chains were TCR-sequenced in a few hundred tumor regions, roughly 70 matched nontumor lung samples and approximately 50 PBMC samples obtained at surgery. Results and caveats for the whole study, not just this receptor: Ubiquitous expanded tumor TCRs were detected in blood more often at tumor resection than at routine follow-up. Confirming at a functional level the hypothesis that regional TCRs recognize regional mutations was considered to require additional single-cell paired TCR alpha and beta sequencing.

Taken from the germline V gene, the CDR1 and CDR2 loops are SGDLS and YYNGEE. Reading from cysteine to phenylalanine, the CDR3 counts 16 amino acids. Only CDR3 DNA remains: 48 bases, in frame from the first base. Relative to germline, V is missing 6 bases and J is missing 5 bases, with 14 bases of the junction outside any gene match. This clonotype was observed a handful of times. Its antigen is currently not known. The record has no base qualities; no much larger clone is one base away. The meaning of the sample's time point label: sample taken at primary tumor resection. Whole RNA extracted from tumor and nontumor lung tissue, or from cryopreserved PBMC samples, was used for TCR sequencing without cell sorting. Samples were obtained from 72 patients with early-stage, untreated non-small cell lung cancer from the lung TRACERx cohort. Patients were selected for TCR sequencing only if sufficient RNA was available from at least two tumor regions.

The library was prepared using 5' RACE. TCRdb records NextSeq 500 as the sequencer. In the TCR library protocol, a unique molecular identifier was attached to each TCR cDNA molecule so that PCR and sequencing errors could be corrected. Regarding the original processing steps: TCR identification, UMI-based error correction and CDR3 extraction were all carried out with Decombinator tools. TCRs above a frequency of 2 per 1,000, corresponding to the top 1% of the tumor frequency distribution, were defined as expanded. Each repertoire was subsampled 100 times to 5,000 TCRs, after which Renyi diversity was computed with the R vegan package. CDR3 similarity networks were built from amino acid triplet string-kernel similarity, connecting CDR3s with pairwise similarity above 0.82. The public reads were run again by TCRdb, first through fastp at Q25 and then through MiXCR, and only productive beta chains were kept. Each CDR3 protein appears once, grouped with its most common genes and DNA. Clone size and V and J calls follow TCRdb, not the original study. A total of tens of thousands of distinct CDR3 sequences appear in this sample, under 9% of them only once. In total, the top ten clones hold around 7% of the sample.

The receptor was derived from a male donor with early-stage non-small cell lung cancer. Here the sequenced sample was PBMCs, taken at surgery. The chain is encoded by TRBV9 joined to TRBJ2-3, with TRBD2 matching 8 junction bases. In nucleotide form, the sequence is TGTGCCAGCACCCTTCGGGCGGGGGGCCTCGGAGATACGCAGTATTTT. Its protein product is CASTLRAGGLGDTQYF.